The 2 T cell receptor beta chains presented below share a single source sample, sequenced in a study of control samples from healthy donors and cancer patients. TCRdb's table, derived via immunoSEQ multiplex PCR, lists solely in-frame clones and lacks some. The sample yields more than 25,000 clones, about nine tenths seen once. The sample comprised PBMCs. The receptors were gathered from a man aged 50 to 59 with lung cancer.

This clone is medium-sized in the sample. This chain connects TRBV5-4 to TRBJ1-6, with 7 positions matching TRBD1. Germline assignment: CDR1 SGHNT and CDR2 YYREEE (reference sequence). CDR3 length: 15 residues. With 1 base clipped from V and 6 bases from J, the junction kept 4 bases outside the gene matches. The CDR3 bases are TGTGCCAGCAGCTTGACAGGGGACCCTAATTCACCCCTCCACTTT. Residues: CASSLTGDPNSPLHF. The whole variable domain, filled in from reference TRBV5-4 and TRBJ1-6, reads ETGVTQSPTHLIKTRGQQVTLRCSSQSGHNTVSWYQQALGQGPQFIFQYYREEENGRGNFPPRFSGLQFPNYSSELNVNALELDDSALYLCASSLTGDPNSPLHFGNGTRLTVT.

The V call is TRBV7-2, the J call TRBJ1-5, with D perhaps matching TRBD1 (6 bases). The germline CDR1 and CDR2 sequences are SGHTA and FQGNSA. V lost 1 base, J lost 4 bases, and 8 bases lay in between. The CDR3 is 14 residues long. DNA of the CDR3: TGTGCCAGCAGCTTAGACAGGGTTAATCAGCCCCAGCATTTT. Encoded protein: CASSLDRVNQPQHF.